The next 13 T cell receptor beta chains were all read from a single sample in a study of T cell repertoires in cytomegalovirus infection. From the reads, TCRdb called clonotypes with MiXCR, one entry per CDR3 protein. This sample yields about 770,000 distinct CDR3 sequences, of which about 28% are seen a single time; about an eighth belongs to the top ten. Antigen specificity for these receptors is unknown. The starting material was cultured CD8+ T cells from PBMCs, obtained from culture after CMV antigen stimulation. The source of these receptors is a human donor in good health (CMV status not recorded). Some clones in this sample may be carry-over from other donors' samples.

The chain has TRBV7-6 and TRBJ2-1; the match to TRBD2 covers 9 bases. J lost 9 bases, V lost 5 bases, and 11 bases had no gene match. Germline V gives CDR1 SGHVS, CDR2 FNYEAQ. CDR3 length: 15 amino acids. The CDR3 reads CASSGVASGVPEQFF. CDR3 sequence (DNA): TGTGCCAGCAGCGGAGTGGCTAGCGGGGTGCCTGAGCAGTTCTTC.

Only a few counts were recorded for this clonotype. The chain is built from TRBV6-5 and TRBJ2-1, with D possibly being TRBD2 (7 bases). In germline, CDR1 is MNHEY, CDR2 SVGAGI. V lost 7 bases and J 8 bases, leaving 21 bases between the germline ends. This CDR3 region has 15 residues. CDR3 sequence: CASTQEGGGGDEQFF. CDR3 DNA: TGTGCCAGCACCCAAGAGGGGGGGGGCGGTGATGAGCAGTTCTTC.

The chain couples TRBV6-5 to TRBJ1-2; 7 bases map to TRBD1. Germline V lookup: CDR1 MNHEY, CDR2 SVGAGI. CDR3 length equals 15 residues. J was trimmed by 4 bases and V by 7 bases; bases with no gene match: 12. For the CDR3, the DNA is TGTGCCAGCACCACCGGGACAGACTTCCGCTATGGCTACACCTTC. This gives the protein CASTTGTDFRYGYTF.

The chain carries TRBV6-8 and TRBJ2-7; 7 positions agree with TRBD2. The CDR3 has 12 amino acids. Germline V gene lookup returns CDR1 MNHGY and CDR2 SAAAGT. Trimming took 8 bases from V and 3 from J; bases not matched to a gene: 4. The CDR3 reads CASQAGDYEQYF. CDR3 DNA: TGTGCCAGCCAGGCGGGGGACTACGAGCAGTACTTC.

J is TRBJ2-1 and V is TRBV12-5, with TRBD2 as a possible D gene (5 bases). Trimming cost V 5 bases and J 8 bases, with 22 bases left between them. CDR1 and CDR2 from the germline V gene are LGHNT and FRNRAP. The CDR3 is 16 residues long. The CDR3 DNA is TGTGCTAGTGGTCCTAAAAGAGGGTACGCTCTCCATGAGCAGTTCTTC. Translated, it gives CASGPKRGYALHEQFF.

The chain couples TRBV12-3 or TRBV12-4 to TRBJ1-2, with D possibly being TRBD1 (5 bases). The V gene lost 2 bases and the J gene lost 5 bases, with 12 bases spanning the gap. The CDR3 totals 14 residues. Here the CDR3 reads CASSLKGFLYGYTF. The DNA for the CDR3 is TGTGCCAGCAGTTTAAAGGGGTTCCTTTATGGCTACACCTTC.

The V call is TRBV28, the J call TRBJ2-3; 7 bases fit TRBD1. With V trimmed by 5 bases and J by 1 base, 12 bases remained unmatched. The CDR3 has 17 amino acids. Germline V lookup: CDR1 MDHEN, CDR2 SYDVKM. Here the CDR3 reads CASSQTEVGTGTDTQYF. The CDR3 nucleotides are TGTGCCAGCAGTCAAACCGAGGTTGGGACAGGCACAGATACGCAGTATTTT.

The V call is TRBV14, the J call TRBJ2-1; D gene unclear. The ends were cut back, 0 bases at V and 2 bases at J, with 11 bases in the middle. The germline CDR1 and CDR2 sequences are SGHDN and FVKESK. This CDR3 comprises 16 residues. The DNA of the CDR3 is TGTGCCAGCAGCCAAGAGTCACTCCCCCCCTACAATGAGCAGTTCTTC. This gives the protein CASSQESLPPYNEQFF. Supplemented by reference TRBV14 and TRBJ2-1, the full variable domain reads EAGVTQFPSHSVIEKGQTVTLRCDPISGHDNLYWYRRVMGKEIKFLLHFVKESKQDESGMPNNRFLAERTGGTYSTLKVQPAELEDSGVYFCASSQESLPPYNEQFFGPGTRLTVL.

At least ten counts were recorded for this clonotype. This chain uses TRBV7-2 with TRBJ1-6; a weak D match, TRBD1 (6 bases). The length of the CDR3 is 16 residues. The germline V and J ends were trimmed by 4 bases and 1 base, with 11 bases remaining between them. Germline V CDR1 and CDR2: SGHTA, FQGNSA. This CDR3 is CASSSYRVSYNSPLHF. The CDR3 DNA sequence: TGTGCCAGCAGCTCCTACAGGGTGTCCTATAATTCACCCCTCCACTTT.

The rearrangement joins TRBV10-1 to TRBJ2-7, with a tentative D call TRBD2 (5 bases). This CDR3 region has 16 residues. The V end was cut by 3 bases, the J end by 0 bases, with 15 bases between. Germline-derived CDR1 and CDR2 are WNHNN and SYGVQD (reference sequence). The DNA for the CDR3 is TGCGCCAGCAGTGATATGAAGGACTGGAGCTCCTACGAGCAGTACTTC. This sequence encodes CASSDMKDWSSYEQYF.

Note on this clonotype: This clone may be a read error of a much larger clone one base away. The chain recombines TRBV7-6 with TRBJ1-1; D is unclear. Germline CDR1 reads SGHVS; CDR2 reads FNYEAQ. The V end was cut by 4 bases, the J end by 5 bases, with 17 bases between. The CDR3 is 15 amino acids. CDR3 region: CASSSPAESRTEAFF. The CDR3 DNA sequence: TGTGCCAGCAGCTCCCCCGCGGAATCCCGAACTGAAGCTTTCTTT.

The rearrangement joins TRBV6-2 or TRBV6-3 to TRBJ1-1; D unclear. There are 11 residues in the CDR3. The germline V gene has CDR1 MNHEY and CDR2 SVGEGT. The V gene lost 2 bases and the J gene lost 11 bases, with 9 bases spanning the gap. In DNA, the CDR3 is TGTGCCAGCAGTTACGGAGGGATGGCTTTCTTT. It translates to CASSYGGMAFF.

This clonotype was seen a handful of times. The chain is built from TRBV7-8 and TRBJ2-7; D uncertain. Per the germline V gene, CDR1 is SGHVS and CDR2 is FQNEAQ. This CDR3 spans 13 amino acids. The germline V and J ends were trimmed by 0 bases and 7 bases, with 10 bases remaining between them. The CDR3 nucleotides are TGTGCCAGCAGCTTAGCCCCAGGACGGGAGCAGTACGTC. Amino acids: CASSLAPGREQYV.